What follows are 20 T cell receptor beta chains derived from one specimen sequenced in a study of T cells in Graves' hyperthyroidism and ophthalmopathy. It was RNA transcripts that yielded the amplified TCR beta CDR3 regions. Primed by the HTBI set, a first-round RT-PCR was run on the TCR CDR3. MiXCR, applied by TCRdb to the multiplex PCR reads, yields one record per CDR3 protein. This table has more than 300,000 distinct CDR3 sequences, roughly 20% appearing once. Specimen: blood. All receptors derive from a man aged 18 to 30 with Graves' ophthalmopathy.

DNA of the CDR3: TGTGCCAGCAGCCTCCGCTTGGGAACCACAGATACGCAGTATTTT. Encoded protein: CASSLRLGTTDTQYF. The chain recombines TRBV9 with TRBJ2-3, with no clear D. The CDR3 is 15 residues long. CDR1 SGDLS and CDR2 YYNGEE come from the germline V gene. V was pared by 4 bases and J by 2 bases, with 14 bases between.

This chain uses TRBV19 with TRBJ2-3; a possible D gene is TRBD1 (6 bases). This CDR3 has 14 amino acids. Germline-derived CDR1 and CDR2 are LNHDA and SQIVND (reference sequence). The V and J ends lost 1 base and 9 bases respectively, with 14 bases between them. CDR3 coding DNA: TGTGCCAGTAGTATAGGAGGGGGTAAGGGAACGCAGTATTTT. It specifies CASSIGGGKGTQYF.

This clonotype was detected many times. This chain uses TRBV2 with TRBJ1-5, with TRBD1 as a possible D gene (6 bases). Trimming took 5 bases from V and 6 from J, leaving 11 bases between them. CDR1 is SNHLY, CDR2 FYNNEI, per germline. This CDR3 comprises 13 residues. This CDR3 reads CASSYRVGQPQHF. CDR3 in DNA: TGTGCCAGCAGTTACAGGGTTGGTCAGCCCCAGCATTTT.

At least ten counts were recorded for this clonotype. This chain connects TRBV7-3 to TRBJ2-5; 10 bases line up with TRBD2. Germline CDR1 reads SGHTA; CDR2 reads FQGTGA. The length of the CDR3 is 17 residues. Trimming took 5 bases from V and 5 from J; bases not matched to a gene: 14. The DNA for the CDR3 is TGTGCCAGCAGCCCAGGGGCTAGCGGGGGCCGGGGGGAGACCCAGTACTTC. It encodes CASSPGASGGRGETQYF.

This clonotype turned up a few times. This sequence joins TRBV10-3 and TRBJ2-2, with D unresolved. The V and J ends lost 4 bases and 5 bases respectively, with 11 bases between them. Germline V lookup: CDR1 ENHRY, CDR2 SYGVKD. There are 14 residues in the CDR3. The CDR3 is CAISGSYPTGELFF. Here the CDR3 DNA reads TGTGCCATCAGTGGCTCGTACCCGACCGGGGAGCTGTTTTTT.

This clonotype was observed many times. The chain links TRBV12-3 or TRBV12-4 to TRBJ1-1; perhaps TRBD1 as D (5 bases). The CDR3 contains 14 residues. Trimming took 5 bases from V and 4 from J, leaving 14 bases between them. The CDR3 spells CASSGTGGATEAFF. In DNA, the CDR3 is TGTGCCAGCAGTGGGACCGGGGGAGCCACTGAAGCTTTCTTT.

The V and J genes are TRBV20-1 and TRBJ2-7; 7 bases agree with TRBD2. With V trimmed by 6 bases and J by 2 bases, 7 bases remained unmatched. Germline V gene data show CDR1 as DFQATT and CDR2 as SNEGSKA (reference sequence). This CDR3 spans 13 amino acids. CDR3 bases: TGCAGTGCCCAAGAGGGACTAACCTACGAGCAGTACTTC. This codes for CSAQEGLTYEQYF.

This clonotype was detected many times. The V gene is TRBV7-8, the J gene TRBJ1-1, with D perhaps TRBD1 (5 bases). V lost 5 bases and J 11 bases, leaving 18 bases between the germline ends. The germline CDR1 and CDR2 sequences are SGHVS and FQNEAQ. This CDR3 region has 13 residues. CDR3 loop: CASSVRDDRSAFF. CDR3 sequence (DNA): TGTGCCAGCAGCGTCCGGGACGACCGGAGCGCTTTCTTT.

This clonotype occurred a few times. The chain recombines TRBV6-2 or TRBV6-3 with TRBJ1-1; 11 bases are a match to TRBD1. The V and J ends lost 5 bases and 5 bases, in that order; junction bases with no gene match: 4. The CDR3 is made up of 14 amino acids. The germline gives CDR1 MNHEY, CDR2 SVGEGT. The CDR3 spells CASSRDRGVTEAFF. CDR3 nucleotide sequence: TGTGCCAGCAGTCGGGACAGGGGGGTTACTGAAGCTTTCTTT.

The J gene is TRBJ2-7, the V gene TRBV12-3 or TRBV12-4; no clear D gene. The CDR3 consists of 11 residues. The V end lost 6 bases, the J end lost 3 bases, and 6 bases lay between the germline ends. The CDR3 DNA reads TGTGCCAGCAGGGGTCGCTACGAGCAGTACTTC. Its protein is CASRGRYEQYF.

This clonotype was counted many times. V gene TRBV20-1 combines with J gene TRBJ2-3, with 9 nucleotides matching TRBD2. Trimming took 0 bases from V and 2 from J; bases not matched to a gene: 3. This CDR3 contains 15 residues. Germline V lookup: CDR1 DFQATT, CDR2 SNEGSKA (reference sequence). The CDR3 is CSAREQRGDTDTQYF. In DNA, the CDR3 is TGCAGTGCTAGAGAGCAGCGGGGGGACACAGATACGCAGTATTTT.

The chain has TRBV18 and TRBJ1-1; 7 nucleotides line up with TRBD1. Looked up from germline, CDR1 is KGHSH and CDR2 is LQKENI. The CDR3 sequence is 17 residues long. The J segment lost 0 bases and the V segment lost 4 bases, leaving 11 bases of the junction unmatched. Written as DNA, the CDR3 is TGTGCCAGCTCACGGGGGGACAGACCCTTCATGAACACTGAAGCTTTCTTT. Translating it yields CASSRGDRPFMNTEAFF.

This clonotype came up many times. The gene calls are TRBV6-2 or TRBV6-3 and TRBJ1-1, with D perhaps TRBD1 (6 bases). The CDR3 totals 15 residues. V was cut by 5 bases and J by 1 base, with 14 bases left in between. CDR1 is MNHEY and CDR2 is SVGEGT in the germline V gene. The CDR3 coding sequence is TGTGCCAGCAGTCCTTCGGGACAAACGAACACTGAAGCTTTCTTT. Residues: CASSPSGQTNTEAFF.

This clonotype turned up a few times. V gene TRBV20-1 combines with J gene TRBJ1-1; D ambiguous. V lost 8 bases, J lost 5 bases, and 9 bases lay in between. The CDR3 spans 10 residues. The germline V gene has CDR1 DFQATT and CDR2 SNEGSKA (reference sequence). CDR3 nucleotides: TGCAGTACCGAAGGGACTGAAGCTTTCTTT. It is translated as CSTEGTEAFF.

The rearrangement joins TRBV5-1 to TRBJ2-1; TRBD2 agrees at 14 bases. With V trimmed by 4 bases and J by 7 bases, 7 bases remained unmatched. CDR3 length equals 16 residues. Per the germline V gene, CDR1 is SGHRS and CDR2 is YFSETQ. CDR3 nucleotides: TGCGCCAGCAGCCCCCCGGGACTAGCGGGGGTGAATGAGCAGTTCTTC. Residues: CASSPPGLAGVNEQFF.

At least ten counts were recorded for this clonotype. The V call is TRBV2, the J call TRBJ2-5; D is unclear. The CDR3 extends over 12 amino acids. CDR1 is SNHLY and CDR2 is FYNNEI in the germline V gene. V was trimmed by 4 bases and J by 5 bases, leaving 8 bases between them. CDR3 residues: CASSGPDETQYF. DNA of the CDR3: TGTGCCAGCAGTGGGCCGGACGAGACCCAGTACTTC. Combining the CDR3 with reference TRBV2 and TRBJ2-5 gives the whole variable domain EPEVTQTPSHQVTQMGQEVILRCVPISNHLYFYWYRQILGQKVEFLVSFYNNEISEKSEIFDDQFSVERPDGSNFTLKIRSTKLEDSAMYFCASSGPDETQYFGPGTRLLVL.

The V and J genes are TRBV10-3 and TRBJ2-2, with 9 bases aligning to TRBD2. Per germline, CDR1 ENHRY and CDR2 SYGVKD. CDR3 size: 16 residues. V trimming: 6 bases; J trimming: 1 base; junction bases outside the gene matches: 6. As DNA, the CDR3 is TGTGCCATCAGCGGCCGCGGGGGGGAGAACACCGGGGAGCTGTTTTTT. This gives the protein CAISGRGGENTGELFF.

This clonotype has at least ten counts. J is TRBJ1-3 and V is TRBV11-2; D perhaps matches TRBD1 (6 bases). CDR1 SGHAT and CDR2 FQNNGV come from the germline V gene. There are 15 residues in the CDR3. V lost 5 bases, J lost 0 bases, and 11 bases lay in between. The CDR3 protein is CASSGGAISGNTIYF. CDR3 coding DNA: TGTGCCAGCAGCGGGGGGGCAATCTCTGGAAACACCATATATTTT.

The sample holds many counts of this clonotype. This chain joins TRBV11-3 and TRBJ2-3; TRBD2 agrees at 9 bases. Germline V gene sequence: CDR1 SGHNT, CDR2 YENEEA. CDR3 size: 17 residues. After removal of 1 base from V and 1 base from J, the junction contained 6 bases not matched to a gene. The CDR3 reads CASSLGSASGGTDTQYF. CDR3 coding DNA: TGTGCCAGCAGCTTAGGGTCGGCTAGCGGGGGCACAGATACGCAGTATTTT.

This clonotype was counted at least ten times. The CDR3, as DNA: TGTGCCACCTCGACAGGGGGCAATTCACCCCTCCACTTT. It yields the protein CATSTGGNSPLHF. The rearrangement joins TRBV3-1 to TRBJ1-6; 10 bases match TRBD1. The CDR3 spans 13 residues. Germline-derived CDR1 and CDR2 are LGHDT and YNNKEL (reference sequence). V was clipped by 10 bases and J by 7 bases; unmatched bases: 4.